The 9 T cell receptor beta chains in this list originate from one sample, sequenced in a study of CD8+ T cells in alopecia areata. The treatment here: oral pan-JAK inhibitor, 5-10 mg twice daily. Sequencing used cDNA as its template, made by extracting RNA and reverse transcribing it. Generated by immunoSEQ multiplex PCR, the TCRdb table keeps only in-frame clones and is missing some. The repertoire holds around 170,000 clones, 51% seen once, with around 10% in the top ten. The sample in question was CD8+ T cells sorted from blood, obtained around week 52, from a patient treated with tofacitinib. The source is a human donor with alopecia areata.

The chain carries TRBV9 and TRBJ2-7; 7 nucleotides match TRBD1. The ends lost 4 bases at V and 4 bases at J; junction bases unmatched: 8. This CDR3 region has 14 residues. Germline values: CDR1 SGDLS, CDR2 YYNGEE. This CDR3 is CASSLHPGQYEQYF. The CDR3 DNA sequence: TGTGCCAGCAGCCTACATCCGGGACAGTACGAGCAGTACTTC.

This clone turned up a few times. The rearrangement uses TRBV29-1 and TRBJ2-2; 10 positions match TRBD1. The trim removed 6 bases at V and 2 bases at J, leaving 6 bases unmatched. The CDR3 consists of 15 residues. CDR1 is SQVTM, CDR2 ANQGSEA, per germline. In DNA, the CDR3 is TGCAGCGTCGTAGGGACAGGGGAAAACACCGGGGAGCTGTTTTTT. It codes for CSVVGTGENTGELFF.

V is TRBV30 and J is TRBJ1-1; 8 bases are shared with TRBD1. The ends lost 2 bases at V and 8 bases at J; junction bases unmatched: 4. This CDR3 contains 12 residues. Germline lookup yields CDR1 GTSNPN and CDR2 SVGIG (reference sequence). CDR3 coding DNA: TGTGCCTGGAGTACCCGGGACAGGGAAGCTTTCTTT. Amino acid sequence: CAWSTRDREAFF. The full variable domain, in which reference TRBV30 and TRBJ1-1 provide the parts outside the CDR3, is SQTIHQWPATLVQPVGSPLSLECTVEGTSNPNLYWYRQAAGRGLQLLFYSVGIGQISSEVPQNLSASRPQDRQFILSSKKLLLSDSGFYLCAWSTRDREAFFGQGTRLTVV.

This sequence joins TRBV2 and TRBJ2-1; 9 nucleotides match TRBD2. Losses at the gene ends were 8 bases for V and 0 bases for J; bases not matched to a gene: 8. Germline assignment: CDR1 SNHLY and CDR2 FYNNEI. This CDR3 has 16 residues. CDR3 DNA sequence: TGTGCCAGCGGCGGGGGGGGACTCAGCTCCTACAATGAGCAGTTCTTC. The encoded protein is CASGGGGLSSYNEQFF.

In its sample, this clone was seen a few times. This chain uses TRBV29-1 with TRBJ2-1; D unclear. Germline V gene sequence: CDR1 SQVTM, CDR2 ANQGSEA. The CDR3 sequence is 10 residues long. The ends were cut back, 3 bases at V and 5 bases at J, with 2 bases in the middle. The DNA for the CDR3 is TGCAGCGTTGACGACAATGAGCAGTTCTTC. Amino acid sequence: CSVDDNEQFF.

This clone has just a few counts. The V gene is TRBV29-1, the J gene TRBJ1-2; TRBD1 is a possible D gene (6 bases). The CDR3 consists of 13 residues. Looked up from germline, CDR1 is SQVTM and CDR2 is ANQGSEA. V was shortened by 1 base and J by 6 bases, with 12 bases between the two germline ends. CDR3 region: CSVEAPGAHGYTF. The CDR3 DNA reads as TGCAGCGTTGAAGCCCCAGGGGCTCATGGCTACACCTTC. The entire variable domain, with the rest obtained from reference TRBV29-1 and TRBJ1-2, is as follows: SAVISQKPSRDICQRGTSLTIQCQVDSQVTMMFWYRQQPGQSLTLIATANQGSEATYESGFVIDKFPISRPNLTFSTLTVSNMSPEDSSIYLCSVEAPGAHGYTFGSGTRLTVV.

There are a few counts of this clone. A read error may be the cause here, since a much bigger clone is one base away. This chain uses TRBV6-5 with TRBJ2-2, with 11 bases matching TRBD1. After removal of 2 bases from V and 4 bases from J, the junction contained 0 bases not matched to a gene. The V gene's germline CDR1 is MNHEY and CDR2 SVGAGI. This CDR3 is 15 amino acids long. The CDR3 nucleotides are TGTGCCAGCAGTTACGGGACAGGGGGCACCGGGGAGCTGTTTTTT. Its protein product is CASSYGTGGTGELFF.

The chain recombines TRBV5-1 with TRBJ2-2, with D perhaps matching TRBD1 (5 bases). V was pared by 1 base and J by 1 base, with 8 bases between. Germline CDR1 reads SGHRS; CDR2 reads YFSETQ. CDR3 length: 15 amino acids. The chain's CDR3 is CASSLSQGNTGELFF. The CDR3 DNA reads as TGCGCCAGCAGCTTGAGCCAGGGGAACACCGGGGAGCTGTTTTTT.

The gene calls are TRBV5-5 and TRBJ2-1; maybe TRBD1 (5 bases). V lost 0 bases and J lost 1, with 11 bases in between. Per germline, CDR1 SGHKS and CDR2 YYEKEE (reference sequence). This CDR3 region has 16 residues. The DNA of the CDR3 is TGTGCCAGCAGCTTGGCGGCAGGGTGGTCCTACAATGAGCAGTTCTTC. This translates into CASSLAAGWSYNEQFF.